The present entry profiles one TCR beta chain with its context. Authors' methods: Estimated nucleated cell counts came from reference gene primer amplification. The repertoire was sequenced with immunoSEQ multiplex PCR; TCRdb's copy has only in-frame clones and lacks some. From that table come the V and J calls and clone size; the DNA was used to work out D and trimming. The data contain roughly 250,000 clones, 84% of them singletons. This CDR3 comprises 17 residues. With 0 bases clipped from V and 1 base from J, the junction kept 9 bases outside the gene matches. The germline CDR1 and CDR2 sequences are SGHVS and FQNEAQ. This entry is derived from a study of blood T cell repertoires in COVID-19. Background on the study: Both acute and convalescent COVID-19 samples were obtained from the United States, Italy and Spain. PBMCs, B-cell-depleted T cells, or T cells provided the cDNA or gDNA that made up the material.

The J gene is TRBJ2-7, the V gene TRBV7-8, with 7 bases lining up with TRBD2. This TCR was recovered from a human donor in a cohort sampled during active COVID-19. The sequenced material came from peripheral blood. CDR3 protein: CASSLAGRLAVSYEQYF. DNA of the CDR3: TGTGCCAGCAGCTTAGCGGGGCGGCTAGCGGTATCCTACGAGCAGTACTTC.